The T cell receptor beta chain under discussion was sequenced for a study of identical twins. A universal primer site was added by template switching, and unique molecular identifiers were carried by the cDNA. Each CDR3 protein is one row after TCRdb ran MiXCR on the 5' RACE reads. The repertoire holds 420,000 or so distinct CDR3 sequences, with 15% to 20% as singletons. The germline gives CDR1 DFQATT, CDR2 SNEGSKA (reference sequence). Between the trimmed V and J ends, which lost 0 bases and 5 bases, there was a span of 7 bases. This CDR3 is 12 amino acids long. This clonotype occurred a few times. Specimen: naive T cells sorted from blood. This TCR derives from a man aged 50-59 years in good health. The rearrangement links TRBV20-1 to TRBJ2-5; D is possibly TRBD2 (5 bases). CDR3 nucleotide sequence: TGCAGTGCTAGAGATCGCGGGGAGACCCAGTACTTC. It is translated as CSARDRGETQYF.